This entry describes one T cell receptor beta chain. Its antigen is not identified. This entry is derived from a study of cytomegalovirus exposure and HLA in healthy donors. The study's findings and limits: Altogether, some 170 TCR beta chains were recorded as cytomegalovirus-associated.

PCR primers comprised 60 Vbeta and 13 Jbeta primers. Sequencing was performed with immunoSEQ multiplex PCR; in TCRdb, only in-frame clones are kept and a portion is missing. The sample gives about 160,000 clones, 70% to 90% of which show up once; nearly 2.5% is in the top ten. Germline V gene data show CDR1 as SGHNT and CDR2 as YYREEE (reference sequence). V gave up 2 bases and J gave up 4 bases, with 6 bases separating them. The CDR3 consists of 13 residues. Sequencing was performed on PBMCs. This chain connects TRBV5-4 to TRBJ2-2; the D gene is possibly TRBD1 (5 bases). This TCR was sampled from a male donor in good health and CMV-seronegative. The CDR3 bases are TGTGCCAGCAGCTTCCAGGGCACCGGGGAGCTGTTTTTT. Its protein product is CASSFQGTGELFF.